This T cell receptor (beta chain) was identified in a study of blood T cell repertoires in COVID-19. Study-level information: Specimens from acute and convalescent COVID-19 originated in the United States, Italy and Spain. From T cells, B-cell-depleted T cells, or PBMCs came the material, which was cDNA or gDNA.

Per the original data handling: Estimation of nucleated cell counts relied on the amplification of reference gene primers. TCRdb keeps only in-frame clones here, not all; method: immunoSEQ multiplex PCR. That table supplies the V and J calls and clone size; D and trimming were determined from the DNA. Of about 100,000 clones listed, approximately 84% are singletons. Deletions cut 6 bases from V and 5 bases from J, with 13 bases between. The CDR3 spans 14 residues. CDR1 is MNHEY and CDR2 is SVGAGI in the germline V gene. Sequencing was done on a sample of peripheral blood. The receptor's source is a man aged 55 to 70 with acute or convalescent COVID-19. The chain is built from TRBV6-5 and TRBJ2-2; no firm D call. As DNA, the CDR3 is TGTGCCAGCAGACGCCCTACCGGGACCGGGGAGCTGTTTTTT. Translation: CASRRPTGTGELFF.